Reported below is one TCR beta chain. This sample is part of a study of blood T cell repertoires in COVID-19. Study in general: PBMCs, B-cell-depleted T cells, or T cells were the source of the cDNA or gDNA that made up the material.

Only in-frame clones appear in the TCRdb table, and some are missing; sequencing was by immunoSEQ multiplex PCR. The top ten clones hold about 2.5% of a sample with under 250,000 clones, 75% to 85% of them seen once. Germline V lookup: CDR1 SGHDN, CDR2 FVKESK. V lost 1 base, J lost 2 bases, and 24 bases lay in between. CDR3 size: 21 residues. The rearrangement uses TRBV14 and TRBJ2-6; D possibly corresponds to TRBD1 (5 bases). Sequences were obtained from peripheral blood. This clonotype originated in an older woman with COVID-19, enrolled during active disease. The CDR3 here is CASSQVTYGRDRGAGANVLTF. The CDR3, as DNA: TGTGCCAGCAGCCAAGTAACGTATGGCAGGGATCGTGGAGCTGGGGCCAACGTCCTGACTTTC.